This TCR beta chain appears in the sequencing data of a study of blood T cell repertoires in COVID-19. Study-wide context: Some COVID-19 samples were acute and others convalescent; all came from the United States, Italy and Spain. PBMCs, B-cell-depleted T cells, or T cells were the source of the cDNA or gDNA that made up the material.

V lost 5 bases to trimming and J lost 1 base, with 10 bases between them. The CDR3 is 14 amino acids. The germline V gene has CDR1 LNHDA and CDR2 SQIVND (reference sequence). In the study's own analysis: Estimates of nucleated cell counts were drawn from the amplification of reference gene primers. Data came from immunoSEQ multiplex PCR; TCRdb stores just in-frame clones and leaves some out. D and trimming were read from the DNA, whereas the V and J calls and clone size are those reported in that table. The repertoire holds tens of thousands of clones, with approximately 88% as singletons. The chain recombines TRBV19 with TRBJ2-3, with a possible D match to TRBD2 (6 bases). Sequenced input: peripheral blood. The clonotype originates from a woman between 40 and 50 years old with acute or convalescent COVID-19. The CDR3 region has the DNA TGTGCCAGTAGTCCGGGACTGCGCACAGATACGCAGTATTTT. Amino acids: CASSPGLRTDTQYF.